This T cell receptor (beta chain) came from a study of STAT5B mutations in CD4+ large granular lymphocyte leukemia. A remark on this clone: Antigen: not known.

The CDR3 extends over 17 amino acids. Germline V gene sequence: CDR1 ENHRY, CDR2 SYGVKD. The V end lost 0 bases, the J end lost 2 bases, and 13 bases lay between the germline ends. The assay was run at survey level. Here immunoSEQ multiplex PCR was the method, and the copy in TCRdb shows in-frame clones only, minus some. The repertoire holds tens of thousands of clones, more than 70% seen once, with approximately 0.97% in the top ten. Study results and limitations: Compared with healthy controls (2/35), patient top clones favored TRBV06 (8/27).

The chain links TRBV10-3 to TRBJ2-2; TRBD2 might be the D (5 bases). The receptor was derived from a human donor in good health. Material: CD4+ T cells from blood buffy coats. The CDR3 loop reads CAISESRGYSNTGELFF. CDR3 nucleotides: TGTGCCATCAGTGAGTCGCGAGGGTATTCCAACACCGGGGAGCTGTTTTTT.